Here is one TCR beta chain with its context. This entry belongs to a study of long-term antiretroviral therapy in people with HIV. Germline V gene lookup returns CDR1 SNHLY and CDR2 FYNNEI. V dropped 0 bases and J dropped 0 bases, with 15 bases sitting between them. The CDR3 runs to 18 residues. Version v3.0 of the immunoSEQ assay ran at survey level. Measured with immunoSEQ multiplex PCR; TCRdb has only the in-frame clones, and not every one. The repertoire has around 16,000 clones, over 70% of them found once; the top ten carry about 14%. The sequence was obtained from a woman aged 45-60 years with HIV. The material was unsorted PBMCs, obtained 1.5 years before starting antiretroviral therapy. The chain couples TRBV2 to TRBJ1-3; D is undetermined. The CDR3 loop is CASSEAGSGGSSGNTIYF. The CDR3 bases are TGTGCCAGCAGTGAAGCGGGAAGCGGAGGAAGCTCTGGAAACACCATATATTTT.